This TCR beta chain emerged from a study of blood T cell repertoires in COVID-19. Original processing notes: Estimated nucleated cell counts came from reference gene primer amplification. Data came from immunoSEQ multiplex PCR; TCRdb stores just in-frame clones and leaves some out. Clone size and V and J calls were adopted from that table, with D and trimming inferred from the DNA. The table includes just over 250,000 clones, about 90% detected once. CDR3 length: 15 amino acids. Trimming took 3 bases from V and 1 from J, leaving 11 bases between them. Looked up from germline, CDR1 is SGHTS and CDR2 is YDEGEE.

Sequences were obtained from peripheral blood. This clonotype was sampled from a woman in her forties or fifties with acute or convalescent COVID-19. The chain links TRBV5-8 to TRBJ1-3; D call uncertain. The CDR3 region is CASSWENYSGNTIYF. CDR3 DNA: TGTGCCAGCAGCTGGGAGAATTATTCTGGAAACACCATATATTTT.